The 14 T cell receptor beta chains reported below all come from one sample, sequenced in a study of cytomegalovirus exposure and HLA in healthy donors. The PCR was carried out with 60 Vbeta primers and 13 Jbeta primers. The assay was immunoSEQ multiplex PCR, and TCRdb's table has in-frame clones only and misses some. Of tens of thousands of clones in the sample, nearly 80% are singletons; the top ten hold about 8.2%. The specimen sequenced was PBMCs. These receptors were collected from a woman between 40 and 50 years old in good health and CMV-seropositive.

This clone was observed a single time. The chain couples TRBV28 to TRBJ1-1; perhaps TRBD1 as D (5 bases). CDR1 and CDR2 (germline): MDHEN, SYDVKM. This CDR3 is 13 amino acids long. V lost 6 bases to trimming and J lost 6 bases, with 14 bases between them. CDR3 in DNA: TGTGCCAGCAGCCCCAGGGTTTGGGCTGAAGCTTTCTTT. The encoded protein is CASSPRVWAEAFF.

The CDR3 nucleotides read TGTGCCAGCAGCTTAGGACAGTTCAATCAGCCCCAGCATTTT. Its protein is CASSLGQFNQPQHF. The genes are TRBV7-2 and TRBJ1-5; tentative D call: TRBD1 (5 bases). Germline loops: CDR1 SGHTA, CDR2 FQGNSA. CDR3 size: 14 residues. V was clipped by 1 base and J by 3 bases, with 7 bases between them.

The V and J genes are TRBV5-1 and TRBJ2-5, with TRBD1 identical over 10 bases. The CDR3 contains 16 residues. V was pared by 4 bases and J by 2 bases, with 8 bases of the junction left unmatched. Germline V gene lookup returns CDR1 SGHRS and CDR2 YFSETQ. The CDR3 coding sequence is TGCGCCAGCAGCCCGATGGGGACAGGGGAGCAAGAGACCCAGTACTTC. Its protein is CASSPMGTGEQETQYF.

This chain's CDR3 is CASSLGQVPNSPLHF. The CDR3 DNA is TGTGCCAGCAGCTTGGGACAGGTCCCCAATTCACCCCTCCACTTT. This chain connects TRBV7-8 to TRBJ1-6; TRBD1 aligns across 8 bases. This CDR3 comprises 15 residues. The ends lost 3 bases at V and 7 bases at J; junction bases unmatched: 5. The germline V gene encodes CDR1 SGHVS and CDR2 FQNEAQ.

The V and J genes are TRBV9 and TRBJ1-5; a possible D gene is TRBD1 (6 bases). The CDR3 runs to 15 residues. The germline V and J ends were trimmed by 0 bases and 6 bases, with 13 bases remaining between them. Germline V gene data show CDR1 as SGDLS and CDR2 as YYNGEE. CDR3 region: CASSVGQGFAQPQHF. The CDR3 nucleotides read TGTGCCAGCAGCGTAGGGCAGGGGTTTGCTCAGCCCCAGCATTTT. The whole variable domain, filled in from reference TRBV9 and TRBJ1-5, reads DSGVTQTPKHLITATGQRVTLRCSPRSGDLSVYWYQQSLDQGLQFLIQYYNGEERAKGNILERFSAQQFPDLHSELNLSSLELGDSALYFCASSVGQGFAQPQHFGDGTRLSIL.

CDR3 sequence reads: CASSLLRTDTQYF. In DNA, the CDR3 is TGTGCCAGCAGCCTGCTACGAACAGATACGCAGTATTTT. This chain uses TRBV9 with TRBJ2-3; D not resolved. The germline V gene encodes CDR1 SGDLS and CDR2 YYNGEE. With 4 bases removed from V and 3 bases from J, the gap between germline ends came to 9 bases. This CDR3 comprises 13 residues.

The chain combines TRBV5-6 with TRBJ2-7, with 7 bases fitting TRBD1. V trimming: 5 bases; J trimming: 5 bases; junction bases outside the gene matches: 13. The CDR3 loop spans 15 amino acids. Germline CDR1 and CDR2: SGHDT and YYEEEE. CDR3: CASSTYRGRTNEQYF. The CDR3 DNA is TGTGCCAGCAGTACATACAGGGGAAGGACCAACGAGCAGTACTTC.

This rearrangement joins TRBV5-4 to TRBJ1-2; D remains ambiguous. Germline CDR1 SGHNT, CDR2 YYREEE (reference sequence). With 1 base removed from V and 2 bases from J, the gap between germline ends came to 6 bases. The CDR3 runs to 13 residues. The chain's CDR3 is CASSLRGNYGYTF. The DNA for the CDR3 is TGTGCCAGCAGCTTGAGAGGGAACTATGGCTACACCTTC.

This clone was counted only a few times. The chain is built from TRBV5-5 and TRBJ2-3; the match to TRBD1 covers 8 bases. V dropped 3 bases and J dropped 6; count of bases not matched to a gene: 9. In germline, CDR1 is SGHKS, CDR2 YYEKEE (reference sequence). CDR3 length: 15 residues. The DNA for the CDR3 is TGTGCCAGCAGCTCCTATACAGGGGGATGGGATACGCAGTATTTT. Residues: CASSSYTGGWDTQYF.

The V and J genes are TRBV28 and TRBJ2-7; 7 bases are shared with TRBD2. Germline assignment: CDR1 MDHEN and CDR2 SYDVKM. The J segment lost 0 bases and the V segment lost 6 bases, leaving 14 bases of the junction unmatched. CDR3 size: 17 residues. The chain's CDR3 is CASRPPGGPESSYEQYF. CDR3 bases: TGTGCCAGCAGACCACCGGGAGGCCCGGAAAGCTCCTACGAGCAGTACTTC.

This chain links TRBV27 with TRBJ2-5, with 12 positions matching TRBD2. Looked up from germline, CDR1 is MNHEY and CDR2 is SMNVEV (reference sequence). The CDR3 has 15 residues. Trimming removed 3 bases from V and 2 bases from J; junction bases left unmatched: 1. CDR3 bases: TGTGCCAGCAGTTTCGGACTAGCGGGGCAAGAGACCCAGTACTTC. Translation: CASSFGLAGQETQYF.

The chain combines TRBV7-6 with TRBJ1-2; unclear D gene. V shed 5 bases and J shed 0 bases, with 16 bases lying between them. There are 16 residues in the CDR3. Per the germline V gene, CDR1 is SGHVS and CDR2 is FNYEAQ. The CDR3 nucleotides are TGTGCCAGCAGCGCCGCCCCGAGGGCAGCTAACTATGGCTACACCTTC. It yields the protein CASSAAPRAANYGYTF.

This clone was recorded a few times. The J gene is TRBJ1-1, the V gene TRBV5-6, with 8 bases lining up with TRBD1. Looked up from germline, CDR1 is SGHDT and CDR2 is YYEEEE. The ends lost 5 bases at V and 3 bases at J; junction bases unmatched: 0. The CDR3 consists of 12 residues. The CDR3 loop is CASRTGDTEAFF. CDR3 nucleotides: TGTGCCAGCAGGACAGGGGACACTGAAGCTTTCTTT.

The gene calls are TRBV11-2 and TRBJ1-4; perhaps TRBD1 as D (6 bases). V was pared by 4 bases and J by 8 bases, with 14 bases between. The germline V gene encodes CDR1 SGHAT and CDR2 FQNNGV. This CDR3 contains 14 residues. CDR3 nucleotide sequence: TGTGCCAGCAGCTCCAGGGGCCTGGAAGAAAAACTGTTTTTT. Its protein is CASSSRGLEEKLFF.